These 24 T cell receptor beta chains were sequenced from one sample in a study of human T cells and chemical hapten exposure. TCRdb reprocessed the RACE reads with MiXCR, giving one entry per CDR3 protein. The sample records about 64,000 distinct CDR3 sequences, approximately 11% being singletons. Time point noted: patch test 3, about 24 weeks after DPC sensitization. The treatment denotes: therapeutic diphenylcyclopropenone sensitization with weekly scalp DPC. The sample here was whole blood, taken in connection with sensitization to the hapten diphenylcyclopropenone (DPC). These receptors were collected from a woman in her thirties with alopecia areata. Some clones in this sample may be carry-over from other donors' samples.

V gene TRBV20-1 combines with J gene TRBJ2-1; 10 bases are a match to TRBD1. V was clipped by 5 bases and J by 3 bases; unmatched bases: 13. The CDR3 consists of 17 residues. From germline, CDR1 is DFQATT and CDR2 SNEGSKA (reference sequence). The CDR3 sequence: CSAEGDPGTGDYNEQFF. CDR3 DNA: TGCAGTGCTGAGGGGGACCCCGGGACAGGGGACTACAATGAGCAGTTCTTC.

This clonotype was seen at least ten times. The CDR3 nucleotides read TGCGCCAGCAGCCCGACTAGCGGTCGTCAAGAGACCCAGTACTTC. It translates to CASSPTSGRQETQYF. The V gene is TRBV5-1, the J gene TRBJ2-5; TRBD2 aligns across 9 bases. The CDR3 extends over 15 amino acids. Looked up from germline, CDR1 is SGHRS and CDR2 is YFSETQ. Trimming took 4 bases from V and 2 from J; bases not matched to a gene: 6.

CDR3 DNA: TGTGCCAGCAGTGAATCCCTAGCGGGGACCTACAATGAGCAGTTCTTC. Translation: CASSESLAGTYNEQFF. V is TRBV6-1 and J is TRBJ2-1, with 9 bases matching TRBD2. CDR1 MNHNS and CDR2 SASEGT come from the germline V gene. J was trimmed by 2 bases and V by 2 bases; bases with no gene match: 4. The CDR3 has 16 residues.

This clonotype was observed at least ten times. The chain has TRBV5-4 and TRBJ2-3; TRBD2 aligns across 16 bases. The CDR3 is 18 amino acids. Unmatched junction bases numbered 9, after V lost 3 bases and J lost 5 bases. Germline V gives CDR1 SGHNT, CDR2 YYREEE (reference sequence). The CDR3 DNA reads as TGTGCCAGCAGCTCCGGGACTAGCGGGGGGGCCCGACTAGATACGCAGTATTTT. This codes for CASSSGTSGGARLDTQYF. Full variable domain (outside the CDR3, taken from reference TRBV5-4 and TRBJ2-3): ETGVTQSPTHLIKTRGQQVTLRCSSQSGHNTVSWYQQALGQGPQFIFQYYREEENGRGNFPPRFSGLQFPNYSSELNVNALELDDSALYLCASSSGTSGGARLDTQYFGPGTRLTVL.

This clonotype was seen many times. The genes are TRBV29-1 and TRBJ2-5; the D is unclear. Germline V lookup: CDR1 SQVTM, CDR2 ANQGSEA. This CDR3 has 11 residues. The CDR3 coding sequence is TGCGCTACCGCGGTGAGGGAGACCCAGTACTTC. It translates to CATAVRETQYF.

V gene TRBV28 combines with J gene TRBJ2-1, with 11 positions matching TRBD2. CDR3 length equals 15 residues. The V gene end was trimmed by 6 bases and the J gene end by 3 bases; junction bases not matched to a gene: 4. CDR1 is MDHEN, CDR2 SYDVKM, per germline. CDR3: CASRGTSGNYNEQFF. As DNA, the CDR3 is TGTGCCAGCAGAGGGACTAGCGGAAACTACAATGAGCAGTTCTTC.

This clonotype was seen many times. CDR3 nucleotides: TGTGCCAGCAGTTCCCGGGACAGGGGGCTCGGAGGCTACACCTTC. Translated: CASSSRDRGLGGYTF. The chain recombines TRBV6-2 or TRBV6-3 with TRBJ1-2; 12 bases match TRBD1. The CDR3 consists of 15 residues. In germline, CDR1 is MNHEY, CDR2 SVGEGT. Trimming at V came to 4 bases and at J to 8 bases, leaving 8 bases not matched to a gene.

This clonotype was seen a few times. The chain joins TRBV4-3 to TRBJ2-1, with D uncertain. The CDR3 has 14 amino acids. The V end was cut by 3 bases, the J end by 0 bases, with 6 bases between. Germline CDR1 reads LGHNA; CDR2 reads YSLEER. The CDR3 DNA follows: TGCGCCAGCAGCCAGGCCCGCTCCTACAATGAGCAGTTCTTC. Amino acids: CASSQARSYNEQFF.

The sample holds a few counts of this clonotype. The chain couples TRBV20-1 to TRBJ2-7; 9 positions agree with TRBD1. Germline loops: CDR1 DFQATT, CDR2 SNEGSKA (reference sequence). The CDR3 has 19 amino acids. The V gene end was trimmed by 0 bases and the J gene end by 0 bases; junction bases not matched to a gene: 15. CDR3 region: CSARDPFLRGQGSSYEQYF. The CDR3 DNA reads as TGCAGTGCTAGAGACCCCTTTTTGCGAGGACAGGGGAGCTCCTACGAGCAGTACTTC.

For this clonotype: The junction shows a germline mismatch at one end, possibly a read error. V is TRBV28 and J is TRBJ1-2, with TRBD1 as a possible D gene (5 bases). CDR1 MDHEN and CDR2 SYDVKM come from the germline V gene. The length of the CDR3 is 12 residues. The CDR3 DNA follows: TGTGCCAGCAGTTTACGAGACCGGGACGTCTTCTTC. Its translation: CASSLRDRDVFF.

DNA of the CDR3: TGTGCCAGCAGCCGGCGTCAGGCTGGGGCCAACGTCCTGACTTTC. As protein: CASSRRQAGANVLTF. The J gene is TRBJ2-6, the V gene TRBV13; D ambiguous. In germline, CDR1 is PRHDT, CDR2 FYEKMQ (reference sequence). The CDR3 is made up of 15 amino acids. Trimming removed 5 bases at V and 2 bases at J, with 10 bases between.

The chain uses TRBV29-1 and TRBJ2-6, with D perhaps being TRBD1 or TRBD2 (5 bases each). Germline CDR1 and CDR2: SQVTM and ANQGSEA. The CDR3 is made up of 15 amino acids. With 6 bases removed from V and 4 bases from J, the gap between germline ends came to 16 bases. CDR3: CSVDTAGSGANVLTF. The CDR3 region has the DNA TGCAGCGTGGACACCGCGGGCTCCGGGGCCAACGTCCTGACTTTC. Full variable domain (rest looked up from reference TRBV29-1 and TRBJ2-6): SAVISQKPSRDICQRGTSLTIQCQVDSQVTMMFWYRQQPGQSLTLIATANQGSEATYESGFVIDKFPISRPNLTFSTLTVSNMSPEDSSIYLCSVDTAGSGANVLTFGAGSRLTVL.

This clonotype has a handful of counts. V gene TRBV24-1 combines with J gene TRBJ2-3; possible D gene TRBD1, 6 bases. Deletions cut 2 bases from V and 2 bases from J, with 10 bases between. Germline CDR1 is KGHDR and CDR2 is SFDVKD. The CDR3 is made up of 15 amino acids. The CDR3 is CATSDWGRHTDTQYF. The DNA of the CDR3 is TGTGCCACCAGTGATTGGGGGCGGCACACAGATACGCAGTATTTT.

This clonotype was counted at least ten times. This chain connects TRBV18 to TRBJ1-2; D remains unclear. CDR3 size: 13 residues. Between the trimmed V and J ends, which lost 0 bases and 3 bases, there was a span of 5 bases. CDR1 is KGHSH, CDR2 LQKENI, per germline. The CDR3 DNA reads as TGTGCCAGCTCACCACCCGCGGACTATGGCTACACCTTC. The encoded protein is CASSPPADYGYTF. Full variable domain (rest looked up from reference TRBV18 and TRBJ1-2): NAGVMQNPRHLVRRRGQEARLRCSPMKGHSHVYWYRQLPEEGLKFMVYLQKENIIDESGMPKERFSAEFPKEGPSILRIQQVVRGDSAAYFCASSPPADYGYTFGSGTRLTVV.

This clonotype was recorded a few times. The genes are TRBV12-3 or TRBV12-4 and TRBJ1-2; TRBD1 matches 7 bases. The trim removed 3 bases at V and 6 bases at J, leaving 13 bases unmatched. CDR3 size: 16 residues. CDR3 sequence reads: CASSFILRGHRDGYTF. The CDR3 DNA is TGTGCCAGCAGTTTTATTCTAAGGGGGCATCGGGATGGCTACACCTTC.

Written as DNA, the CDR3 is TGTGCCAGCAGTCTGTTGGACAGGGGGTTTTCAGATACGCAGTATTTT. It translates to CASSLLDRGFSDTQYF. This chain uses TRBV28 with TRBJ2-3; 10 bases line up with TRBD1. V dropped 5 bases and J dropped 4; count of bases not matched to a gene: 9. The CDR3 has 16 residues. Germline CDR1 is MDHEN and CDR2 is SYDVKM.

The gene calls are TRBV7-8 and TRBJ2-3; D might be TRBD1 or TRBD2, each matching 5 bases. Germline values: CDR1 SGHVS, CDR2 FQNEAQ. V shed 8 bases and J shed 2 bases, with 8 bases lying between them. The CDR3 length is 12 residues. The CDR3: CASEGFTDTQYF. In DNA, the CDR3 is TGTGCCAGCGAGGGGTTCACAGATACGCAGTATTTT.

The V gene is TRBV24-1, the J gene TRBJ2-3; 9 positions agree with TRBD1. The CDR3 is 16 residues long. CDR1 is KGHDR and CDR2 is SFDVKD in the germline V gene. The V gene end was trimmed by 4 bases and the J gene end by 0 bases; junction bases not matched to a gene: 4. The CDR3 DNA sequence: TGTGCCACCAGTGACACGGGACAGGGAAGCACAGATACGCAGTATTTT. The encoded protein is CATSDTGQGSTDTQYF.

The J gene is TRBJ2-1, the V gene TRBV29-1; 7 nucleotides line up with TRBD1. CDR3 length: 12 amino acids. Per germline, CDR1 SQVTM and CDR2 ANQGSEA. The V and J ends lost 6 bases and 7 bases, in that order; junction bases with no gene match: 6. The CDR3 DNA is TGCAGCGTGGGACAGAGTAGGAATGAGCAGTTCTTC. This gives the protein CSVGQSRNEQFF.

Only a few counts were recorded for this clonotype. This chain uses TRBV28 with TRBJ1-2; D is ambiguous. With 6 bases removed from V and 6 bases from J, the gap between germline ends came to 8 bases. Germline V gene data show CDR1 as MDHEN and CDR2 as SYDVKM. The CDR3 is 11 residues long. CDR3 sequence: CASRSLDGYTF. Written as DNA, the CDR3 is TGTGCCAGCAGGAGCCTAGATGGCTACACCTTC.

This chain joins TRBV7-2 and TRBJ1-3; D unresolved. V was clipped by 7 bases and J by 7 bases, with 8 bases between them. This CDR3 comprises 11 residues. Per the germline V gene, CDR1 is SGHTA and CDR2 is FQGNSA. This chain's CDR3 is CASTPRNTIYF. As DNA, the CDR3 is TGTGCCAGCACGCCCAGGAACACCATATATTTT.

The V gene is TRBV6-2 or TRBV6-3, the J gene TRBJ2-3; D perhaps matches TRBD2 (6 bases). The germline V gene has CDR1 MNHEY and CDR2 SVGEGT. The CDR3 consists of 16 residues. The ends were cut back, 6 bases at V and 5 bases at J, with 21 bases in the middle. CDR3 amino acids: CASRRGSRETVDTQYF. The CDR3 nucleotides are TGTGCCAGCAGACGTGGCTCCCGGGAGACGGTAGATACGCAGTATTTT.

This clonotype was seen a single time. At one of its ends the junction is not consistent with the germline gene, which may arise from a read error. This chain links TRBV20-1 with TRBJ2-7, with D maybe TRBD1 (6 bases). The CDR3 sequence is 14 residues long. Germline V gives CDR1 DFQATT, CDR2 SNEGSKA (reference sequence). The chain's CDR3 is CSARPNRVSYERYF. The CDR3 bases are TGCAGTGCTAGACCGAACAGGGTCTCCTACGAGCGGTACTTC.

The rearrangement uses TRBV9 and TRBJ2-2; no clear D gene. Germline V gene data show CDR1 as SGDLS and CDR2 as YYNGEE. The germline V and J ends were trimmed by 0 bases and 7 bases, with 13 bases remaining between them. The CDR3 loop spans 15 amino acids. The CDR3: CASSVDPLANGELFF. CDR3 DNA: TGTGCCAGCAGCGTAGACCCCTTAGCTAACGGGGAGCTGTTTTTT.